The sequence of this T cell receptor (beta chain) was determined in a study of blood T cell repertoires in COVID-19. Whole-study context: The study drew acute and convalescent COVID-19 samples from the United States, Italy and Spain.

Original processing methods: Amplified reference gene primers provided the basis for estimating nucleated cell counts. Some clones are missing from TCRdb's copy, which holds only in-frame ones; the method was immunoSEQ multiplex PCR. V and J calls and clone size come straight from that table; D and trimming were deduced from the DNA. The sample carries about 120,000 clones, 85% to 90% recorded once. Germline V CDR1 and CDR2: SGHTA, FQGNSA. CDR3 length: 14 amino acids. V was clipped by 5 bases and J by 12 bases; unmatched bases: 9. This TCR was sampled from a man between 65 and 85 years old with active or convalescent COVID-19. The material sequenced was peripheral blood. The chain combines TRBV7-2 with TRBJ2-1; 11 nucleotides agree with TRBD2. The CDR3 DNA sequence: TGTGCCAGCAGCGGGTTTAGCGGGAGGGTACCGCAGTTCTTC. The encoded protein is CASSGFSGRVPQFF.